This passage covers 6 T cell receptor beta chains from one sample sequenced in a study of T cells in Graves' hyperthyroidism and ophthalmopathy. Regions amplified from RNA transcripts were the TCR beta CDR3 regions. Using the HTBI primer set, a first-round RT-PCR was run on the TCR CDR3. TCRdb re-called the multiplex PCR reads with MiXCR, one entry per CDR3 protein. The sample lists hundreds of thousands of distinct CDR3 sequences; less than 15% were seen once. Material: blood. Receptors were obtained from a woman aged 18-30 years with Graves' hyperthyroidism.

A few counts support this clonotype. The rearrangement links TRBV7-2 to TRBJ2-4; D remains unclear. The CDR3 totals 15 residues. The ends were cut back, 5 bases at V and 0 bases at J, with 11 bases in the middle. Looked up from germline, CDR1 is SGHTA and CDR2 is FQGNSA. CDR3 in DNA: TGTGCCAGCAGCCCCCACCCCTTAGCCAAAAACATTCAGTACTTC. It yields the protein CASSPHPLAKNIQYF.

The chain has TRBV12-3 or TRBV12-4 and TRBJ2-5; 8 bases map to TRBD2. The V and J ends lost 3 bases and 1 base, in that order; junction bases with no gene match: 10. The CDR3 sequence is 17 residues long. CDR3 sequence reads: CASSFRGGSGLQETQYF. In DNA form, the CDR3 reads TGTGCCAGCAGTTTCCGCGGGGGGTCGGGACTCCAAGAGACCCAGTACTTC.

The V gene is TRBV19, the J gene TRBJ2-7, with 10 bases that match TRBD2. The CDR3 consists of 16 residues. V was pared by 10 bases and J by 4 bases, with 16 bases of the junction left unmatched. Germline assignment: CDR1 LNHDA and CDR2 SQIVND (reference sequence). The CDR3 region is CATTTSSGRAGYEQYF. The CDR3 DNA is TGTGCCACAACGACCTCAAGCGGGAGGGCCGGTTACGAGCAGTACTTC.

In its sample, this clonotype was seen many times. The chain recombines TRBV30 with TRBJ1-1; D unclear. Per the germline V gene, CDR1 is GTSNPN and CDR2 is SVGIG (reference sequence). CDR3 length: 12 amino acids. Deletions cut 2 bases from V and 1 base from J, with 5 bases between. CDR3 nucleotide sequence: TGTGCCTGGAGTCTGACGAACACTGAAGCTTTCTTT. Amino acids: CAWSLTNTEAFF.

The sample holds many counts of this clonotype. This sequence joins TRBV9 and TRBJ2-1, with D perhaps matching TRBD1 (6 bases). The V gene lost 0 bases and the J gene lost 5 bases, with 15 bases spanning the gap. CDR3 size: 16 residues. CDR1 is SGDLS and CDR2 is YYNGEE in the germline V gene. The CDR3 is CASSVEGLTGNNEQFF. The CDR3, as DNA: TGTGCCAGCAGCGTAGAGGGGTTAACAGGGAACAATGAGCAGTTCTTC.

V is TRBV7-9 and J is TRBJ2-5; no definite D call. With 5 bases removed from V and 1 base from J, the gap between germline ends came to 14 bases. The CDR3 sequence is 15 residues long. Germline loops: CDR1 SEHNR, CDR2 FQNEAQ (reference sequence). Here the CDR3 reads CASSPPGFSQETQYF. In nucleotides, the CDR3 is TGTGCCAGCAGCCCCCCGGGCTTCTCCCAAGAGACCCAGTACTTC. Based on the CDR3 plus reference TRBV7-9 and TRBJ2-5, the full variable domain is DTGVSQNPRHKITKRGQNVTFRCDPISEHNRLYWYRQTLGQGPEFLTYFQNEAQLEKSRLLSDRFSAERPKGSFSTLEIQRTEQGDSAMYLCASSPPGFSQETQYFGPGTRLLVL.